This is a list of T cell receptor beta chains from one sample in a study of cytomegalovirus exposure and HLA in healthy donors. Clones were sequenced by immunoSEQ multiplex PCR, and TCRdb holds only the in-frame ones, with some missing. The sample includes 240,000 or so clones, 75% to 90% seen only once; the top ten take about 1.2%. Specimen: PBMCs. The receptors were gathered from a woman aged 25 to 39 in good health and CMV-seropositive. CDR3s include the opening cysteine and the closing phenylalanine or tryptophan. D genes are given only for firm matches. Clone size is stated in some rows and not others, as once, few, many or a class when expanded.

TRBD2	TRBJ2-7	TRBV7-2	-	CASSPRTSGTSYEQYF	TGTGCCAGCAGCCCAAGGACTAGCGGGACCTCCTACGAGCAGTACTTC
-	TRBJ2-7	TRBV7-9	-	CASSNWASTYEQYF	TGTGCCAGCAGCAACTGGGCTTCCACCTACGAGCAGTACTTC
TRBD2	TRBJ2-3	TRBV15	-	CATSREGSGRGPDTQYF	TGTGCCACCAGCAGAGAAGGTAGCGGGAGGGGACCAGATACGCAGTATTTT
-	TRBJ1-1	TRBV28	few	CASSLWGANTEAFF	TGTGCCAGCAGTTTATGGGGGGCGAACACTGAAGCTTTCTTT
-	TRBJ2-7	TRBV5-1	-	CASSLGVSRASSSRGYEQYF	TGCGCCAGCAGCTTGGGGGTATCTAGGGCTAGTTCAAGTAGGGGCTACGAGCAGTACTTC
TRBD1	TRBJ1-1	TRBV5-1	-	CASSFTGSDRLNTEAFF	TGCGCCAGCAGCTTCACCGGGTCGGACAGGTTGAACACTGAAGCTTTCTTT
TRBD1	TRBJ2-7	TRBV2	few	CASISRTGGSDEQYF	TGTGCCAGCATAAGTCGGACAGGGGGGAGTGACGAGCAGTACTTC
TRBD2	TRBJ2-3	TRBV27	-	CASSLGPGTSRPDTQYF	TGTGCCAGCAGTTTAGGACCCGGGACTAGCCGGCCAGATACGCAGTATTTT
TRBD2	TRBJ2-7	TRBV7-2	-	CASSWGVEAGGPSGEQYF	TGTGCCAGCAGCTGGGGGGTCGAAGCGGGAGGGCCCTCGGGGGAGCAGTACTTC
TRBD1	TRBJ1-1	TRBV18	once	CASSPARQGNTEAFF	TGTGCCAGCTCACCCGCCCGACAGGGAAACACTGAAGCTTTCTTT
TRBD2	TRBJ2-7	TRBV7-9	-	CASSWASGSSYEQYF	TGTGCCAGCAGCTGGGCTAGCGGGAGTTCCTACGAGCAGTACTTC
TRBD2	TRBJ2-7	TRBV28	-	CASRGVAGAPSYEQYF	TGTGCCAGCAGAGGGGTAGCGGGAGCCCCCTCCTACGAGCAGTACTTC
-	TRBJ2-1	TRBV12-2	once	CASRLVTSLGPANEQFF	TGTGCAAGTCGCTTGGTGACTAGTTTGGGCCCGGCTAATGAGCAGTTCTTC
-	TRBJ1-2	TRBV7-9	-	CASSGDSYGYTF	TGTGCCAGCAGCGGTGACAGCTATGGCTACACCTTC
TRBD2	TRBJ2-5	TRBV30	once	CAWSEVAGGPWETQYF	TGTGCCTGGAGTGAAGTAGCGGGAGGGCCTTGGGAGACCCAGTACTTC
-	TRBJ1-2	TRBV27	few	CASSFRGNYGYTF	TGTGCCAGCAGTTTTAGGGGGAACTATGGCTACACCTTC
-	TRBJ2-1	TRBV6-1	-	CASSGARGRDNEQFF	TGTGCCAGCAGTGGGGCCAGGGGCCGGGACAATGAGCAGTTCTTC
TRBD2	TRBJ2-3	TRBV15	-	CATSRVLAGVSQYF	TGTGCCACCAGCAGAGTCCTAGCGGGGGTGTCGCAGTATTTT
TRBD1	TRBJ1-2	TRBV7-2	-	CASEYRDSYGYTF	TGTGCCAGCGAATACCGGGACAGCTATGGCTACACCTTC
TRBD2	TRBJ2-2	TRBV4-1	-	CASSDSGRDTGELFF	TGCGCCAGCAGTGATAGCGGGAGGGACACCGGGGAGCTGTTTTTT
TRBD1	TRBJ1-4	TRBV6-1	-	CASSLDRSGEKLFF	TGTGCCAGCAGCCTGGACAGGAGCGGTGAAAAACTGTTTTTT
-	TRBJ2-7	TRBV28	-	CASSLVAGGTEGNEQYF	TGTGCCAGCAGTTTAGTGGCTGGGGGGACAGAAGGCAACGAGCAGTACTTC
-	TRBJ2-7	TRBV5-6	once	CASSLVGSYEQYF	TGTGCCAGCAGCTTGGTCGGGTCGTACGAGCAGTACTTC
TRBD1	TRBJ1-2	TRBV5-4	-	CASSWGQGAGKGYTF	TGTGCCAGCAGCTGGGGACAGGGGGCAGGGAAAGGCTACACCTTC
-	TRBJ2-1	TRBV5-1	-	CASSSQSLDDRRVF	TGCGCCAGCAGCTCCCAATCCTTGGACGACCGGAGGGTCTTC
-	TRBJ2-1	TRBV6-1	-	CASRMTSSHEQFF	TGTGCCAGCAGGATGACTAGTTCCCATGAGCAGTTCTTC
-	TRBJ1-4	TRBV5-1	-	CASSEDSLGEKLFF	TGCGCCAGCAGCGAGGACAGCCTGGGCGAAAAACTGTTTTTT
-	TRBJ2-4	TRBV20-1	few	CSAGPQNIQYF	TGCAGTGCTGGCCCCCAAAACATTCAGTACTTC
TRBD1	TRBJ2-3	TRBV5-1	-	CASSSLTGSTDTQYF	TGCGCCAGCAGCTCCCTGACAGGGAGCACAGATACGCAGTATTTT
TRBD2	TRBJ2-3	TRBV19	-	CASIPSGITDTQYF	TGTGCCAGTATCCCTAGCGGGATTACAGATACGCAGTATTTT
TRBD2	TRBJ2-1	TRBV5-1	once	CASSLSPGTSYNEQFF	TGCGCCAGCAGCTTGAGCCCTGGGACTAGCTACAACGAGCAGTTCTTC
TRBD1	TRBJ2-2	TRBV5-1	-	CASKGQGDTGELFF	TGCGCCAGCAAGGGACAGGGAGACACCGGGGAGCTGTTTTTT
TRBD1	TRBJ2-7	TRBV5-4	-	CASSFTGVDEQYF	TGTGCCAGCAGCTTTACAGGGGTGGACGAGCAGTACTTC
-	TRBJ2-5	TRBV27	-	CASSPRDLKETQYF	TGTGCCAGCAGTCCCCGGGACTTAAAAGAGACCCAGTACTTC
-	TRBJ1-5	TRBV6-5	-	CASSPRGVSNQPQHF	TGTGCCAGCAGTCCAAGGGGCGTTAGCAATCAGCCCCAGCATTTT
TRBD2	TRBJ2-5	TRBV2	-	CASSEWASGVGTQYF	TGTGCCAGCAGTGAGTGGGCTAGCGGGGTCGGGACCCAGTACTTC
-	TRBJ2-5	TRBV5-1	-	CANENWGVQETQYF	TGCGCCAATGAAAACTGGGGGGTCCAAGAGACCCAGTACTTC
TRBD1	TRBJ2-7	TRBV30	-	CAWSVAGTGKSEQYF	TGTGCCTGGAGTGTAGCAGGGACAGGGAAAAGCGAGCAGTACTTC
TRBD2	TRBJ2-7	TRBV5-1	few	CASSWGTSGLSYEQYF	TGCGCCAGCAGCTGGGGGACTAGCGGGTTATCCTACGAGCAGTACTTC
-	TRBJ2-2	TRBV5-1	-	CASGQGYTGELFF	TGCGCCAGCGGCCAGGGATACACCGGGGAGCTGTTTTTT
-	TRBJ1-1	TRBV6-1	-	CASTKTVTNTEAFF	TGTGCCAGCACCAAAACAGTCACGAACACTGAAGCTTTCTTT
TRBD1	TRBJ2-7	TRBV9	-	CASSVGAGQGYEQYF	TGTGCCAGCAGCGTAGGGGCCGGACAGGGTTACGAGCAGTACTTC
TRBD2	TRBJ2-7	TRBV28	-	CASIGLGRPYEQYF	TGTGCCAGCATCGGACTAGGGAGGCCCTACGAGCAGTACTTC
TRBD2	TRBJ2-7	TRBV11-2	once	CASSLDQLAGLAYEQYF	TGTGCCAGCAGCTTAGATCAACTAGCGGGCCTAGCCTACGAGCAGTACTTC
TRBD2	TRBJ2-7	TRBV7-3	-	CASSRLAGVAYEQYF	TGTGCCAGCAGCCGGCTAGCGGGAGTGGCCTACGAGCAGTACTTC
-	TRBJ2-6	TRBV27	-	CASSYSGFSGANVLTF	TGTGCCAGCAGTTACTCAGGGTTCTCTGGGGCCAACGTCCTGACTTTC
-	TRBJ1-2	TRBV5-1	-	CASSLGVGSGNYGYTF	TGCGCCAGCAGCTTGGGCGTGGGCTCTGGTAACTATGGCTACACCTTC
-	TRBJ2-7	TRBV19	-	CASSRAGDAYEQYF	TGTGCCAGTAGTAGGGCAGGGGATGCCTACGAGCAGTACTTC
-	TRBJ1-5	TRBV7-9	-	CASSLTGGTLEPQHF	TGTGCCAGCAGCTTAACGGGGGGGACTTTGGAGCCCCAGCATTTT